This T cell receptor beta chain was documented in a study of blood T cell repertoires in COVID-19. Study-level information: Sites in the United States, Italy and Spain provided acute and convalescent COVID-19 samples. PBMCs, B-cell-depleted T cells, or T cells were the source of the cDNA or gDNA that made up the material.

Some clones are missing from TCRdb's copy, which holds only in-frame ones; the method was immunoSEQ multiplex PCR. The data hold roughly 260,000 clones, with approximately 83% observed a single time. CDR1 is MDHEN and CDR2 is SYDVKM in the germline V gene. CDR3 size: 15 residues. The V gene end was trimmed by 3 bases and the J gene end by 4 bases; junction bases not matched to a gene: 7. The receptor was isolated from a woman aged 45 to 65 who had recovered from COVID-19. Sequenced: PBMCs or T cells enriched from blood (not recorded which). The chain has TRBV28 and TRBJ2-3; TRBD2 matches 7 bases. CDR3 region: CASSLFPGGADTQYF. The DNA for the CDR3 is TGTGCCAGCAGTTTGTTCCCGGGGGGTGCAGATACGCAGTATTTT.